A single sample gave rise to the 27 T cell receptor beta chains below, sequenced in a study of T cell responses to AZD1222 COVID-19 vaccine. Measured with immunoSEQ multiplex PCR; TCRdb has only the in-frame clones, and not every one. This sample has about 220,000 clones, with just over 90% found just once. The source material was peripheral blood, sampled on day 0 of MenACWY control vaccination. The source is an adult in good health.

The chain is built from TRBV27 and TRBJ2-3, with a weak D call TRBD1 (5 bases). The CDR3 is 16 residues long. Deletions cut 2 bases from V and 0 bases from J, with 12 bases between. CDR1 MNHEY and CDR2 SMNVEV come from the germline V gene (reference sequence). This chain's CDR3 is CASSLGAATSTDTQYF. CDR3 DNA sequence: TGTGCCAGCAGTTTAGGGGCAGCTACTAGCACAGATACGCAGTATTTT.

The V and J genes are TRBV11-2 and TRBJ2-3, with D unresolved. The V end lost 6 bases, the J end lost 8 bases, and 18 bases lay between the germline ends. This CDR3 is built from 14 residues. CDR1 SGHAT and CDR2 FQNNGV come from the germline V gene. The chain's CDR3 is CASSPDLGWGTQYF. CDR3 DNA: TGTGCCAGCAGTCCGGATCTGGGGTGGGGTACGCAGTATTTT.

The chain couples TRBV6-1 to TRBJ1-6; weak D call: TRBD1 (5 bases). This CDR3 region has 14 residues. Germline lookup yields CDR1 MNHNS and CDR2 SASEGT. Trimming took 1 base from V and 9 from J, leaving 10 bases between them. The DNA of the CDR3 is TGTGCCAGCAGTGAAGTAGGGGCTAGTTCACCCCTCCACTTT. Its translation is CASSEVGASSPLHF.

The rearrangement uses TRBV19 and TRBJ2-4, with TRBD1 matching over 10 bases. Trimming at V came to 7 bases and at J to 5 bases, leaving 5 bases not matched to a gene. The CDR3 runs 14 residues. Germline V lookup: CDR1 LNHDA, CDR2 SQIVND (reference sequence). CDR3 bases: TGTGCCAGTAAACGCGACAGGGGGCAAAACATTCAGTACTTC. Amino acids: CASKRDRGQNIQYF.

This chain uses TRBV28 with TRBJ2-7; D might be TRBD2 (6 bases). V was cut by 6 bases and J by 4 bases, with 25 bases left in between. CDR1 MDHEN and CDR2 SYDVKM come from the germline V gene. The CDR3 covers 17 residues. The CDR3 nucleotides read TGTGCCAGCAGCCTAGGGGTCGGGGACTCGACCCATTACGAGCAGTACTTC. The encoded protein is CASSLGVGDSTHYEQYF.

The chain is built from TRBV25-1 and TRBJ1-1, with D maybe TRBD1 (5 bases). The V end was cut by 5 bases, the J end by 4 bases, with 11 bases between. Germline CDR1 MGHDK, CDR2 SYGVNS. This CDR3 has 13 amino acids. In DNA, the CDR3 is TGTGCCAGCAGTCACCCGGGGGGCACTGAAGCTTTCTTT. Translating gives CASSHPGGTEAFF.

The rearrangement uses TRBV6-5 and TRBJ2-2; 7 bases align to TRBD2. The CDR3 length is 15 residues. CDR1 MNHEY and CDR2 SVGAGI come from the germline V gene. Trimming at V came to 2 bases and at J to 5 bases, leaving 5 bases not matched to a gene. CDR3 in amino acids: CASSYAGLGTGELFF. CDR3 sequence (DNA): TGTGCCAGCAGTTACGCTGGACTAGGAACCGGGGAGCTGTTTTTT.

The sample holds one count of this clone. V and J are TRBV5-1 and TRBJ1-6; D call uncertain. V was clipped by 5 bases and J by 6 bases, with 6 bases between them. CDR1 is SGHRS and CDR2 is YFSETQ in the germline V gene. This CDR3 has 12 residues. The CDR3 reads CASRVLNSPLHF. CDR3 sequence (DNA): TGCGCCAGCAGGGTGCTTAATTCACCCCTCCACTTT.

This chain joins TRBV12-3 or TRBV12-4 and TRBJ1-4; no definite D call. This CDR3 region has 13 residues. Trimming pared 6 bases from V and 12 bases from J, leaving 17 bases between. The CDR3 protein is CASRSVSQSELFF. The CDR3 region has the DNA TGTGCCAGCAGGTCAGTCTCACAGTCGGAACTGTTTTTT.

The chain employs TRBV19 and TRBJ1-1; D gene uncertain. CDR3 length: 14 amino acids. Germline V gene data show CDR1 as LNHDA and CDR2 as SQIVND (reference sequence). V lost 4 bases, J lost 2 bases, and 11 bases lay in between. Here the CDR3 DNA reads TGTGCCAGTAGTAGCCTCGACACAAACACTGAAGCTTTCTTT. This translates into CASSSLDTNTEAFF.

This chain connects TRBV28 to TRBJ1-4; TRBD1 aligns across 10 bases. CDR3 length: 15 amino acids. The ends lost 6 bases at V and 3 bases at J; junction bases unmatched: 4. The germline CDR1 and CDR2 sequences are MDHEN and SYDVKM. The CDR3 coding sequence is TGTGCCAGCAGGGGACAGGGGCTATCTAATGAAAAACTGTTTTTT. Translated, it gives CASRGQGLSNEKLFF.

The chain recombines TRBV5-6 with TRBJ2-7; D possibly matches TRBD1 or TRBD2 (6 bases each). V lost 0 bases to trimming and J lost 4 bases, with 11 bases between them. CDR1 is SGHDT, CDR2 YYEEEE, per germline. This CDR3 spans 14 amino acids. The DNA for the CDR3 is TGTGCCAGCAGCTTGGTGGGGGGCGCGTACGAGCAGTACTTC. It codes for CASSLVGGAYEQYF.

V and J are TRBV9 and TRBJ2-5, with 7 nucleotides matching TRBD2. The CDR3 has 15 residues. Germline lookup yields CDR1 SGDLS and CDR2 YYNGEE. Unmatched junction bases numbered 7, after V lost 3 bases and J lost 2 bases. The CDR3 nucleotides are TGTGCCAGCAGCGCAGGGACTATCGGACAAGAGACCCAGTACTTC. Encoded protein: CASSAGTIGQETQYF.

The V call is TRBV7-9, the J call TRBJ2-7, with D uncertain. V was clipped by 5 bases and J by 6 bases, with 14 bases between them. The CDR3 contains 13 residues. Germline lookup yields CDR1 SEHNR and CDR2 FQNEAQ (reference sequence). The CDR3 spells CASSLPTRGEQYF. CDR3 in DNA: TGTGCCAGCAGCCTACCGACTCGAGGCGAGCAGTACTTC. The complete variable domain, with remaining parts taken from reference TRBV7-9 and TRBJ2-7, reads DTGVSQNPRHKITKRGQNVTFRCDPISEHNRLYWYRQTLGQGPEFLTYFQNEAQLEKSRLLSDRFSAERPKGSFSTLEIQRTEQGDSAMYLCASSLPTRGEQYFGPGTRLTVT.

The V and J genes are TRBV9 and TRBJ2-5; D assignment may be TRBD1 or TRBD2 (5 bases each). The CDR3 extends over 16 amino acids. With 2 bases removed from V and 4 bases from J, the gap between germline ends came to 18 bases. Per germline, CDR1 SGDLS and CDR2 YYNGEE. This chain's CDR3 is CASSVGPREGRETQYF. DNA for the CDR3: TGTGCCAGCAGCGTTGGACCCCGAGAGGGGCGAGAGACCCAGTACTTC.

This clone appeared a single time. The chain is built from TRBV7-9 and TRBJ1-4; maybe TRBD1 (5 bases). CDR1 and CDR2 from the germline V gene are SEHNR and FQNEAQ (reference sequence). The CDR3 extends over 15 amino acids. Trimming took off 2 bases at V and 5 bases at J, with 12 bases between the two ends. The CDR3 bases are TGTGCCAGCAGCTTACGGGGGGGATTAAATGAAAAACTGTTTTTT. Translation gives CASSLRGGLNEKLFF.

The V gene is TRBV28, the J gene TRBJ1-5; D is undetermined. This CDR3 is built from 15 residues. Germline V CDR1 and CDR2: MDHEN, SYDVKM. V was trimmed by 8 bases and J by 3 bases, leaving 17 bases between them. The CDR3 region has the DNA TGTGCCAGCGACGCCTGGACGGAAACCAATCAGCCCCAGCATTTT. Translating it yields CASDAWTETNQPQHF.

V and J are TRBV29-1 and TRBJ1-1; TRBD1 aligns across 7 bases. In germline, CDR1 is SQVTM, CDR2 ANQGSEA. There are 11 residues in the CDR3. V was clipped by 6 bases and J by 4 bases; unmatched bases: 2. The CDR3 DNA is TGCAGCGTACAGGGGTCCACTGAAGCTTTCTTT. This encodes CSVQGSTEAFF.

V usage is TRBV6-5 and J usage is TRBJ1-1; tentatively, D is TRBD1 (5 bases). The V end lost 4 bases, the J end lost 4 bases, and 13 bases lay between the germline ends. Germline CDR1 reads MNHEY; CDR2 reads SVGAGI. The CDR3 totals 14 residues. The CDR3 DNA reads as TGTGCCAGCAGTTTAGACGGGACCATCACTGAAGCTTTCTTT. Its translation is CASSLDGTITEAFF.

The J gene is TRBJ2-5, the V gene TRBV11-2, with TRBD1 identical over 9 bases. This CDR3 has 15 residues. From germline, CDR1 is SGHAT and CDR2 FQNNGV. V shed 5 bases, J shed 5 bases, and the junction held 9 bases outside the gene matches. The CDR3 loop reads CASSIRQGVAETQYF. CDR3 in DNA: TGTGCCAGCAGCATTAGACAGGGGGTTGCGGAGACCCAGTACTTC.

This chain connects TRBV27 to TRBJ1-4; 7 bases fit TRBD1. The CDR3 loop spans 14 amino acids. Germline assignment: CDR1 MNHEY and CDR2 SMNVEV (reference sequence). Losses at the gene ends were 6 bases for V and 8 bases for J; bases not matched to a gene: 9. The CDR3 loop is CASSRGTSGEKLFF. CDR3 in DNA: TGTGCCAGCAGCAGGGGGACATCAGGAGAAAAACTGTTTTTT. Full variable domain (outside the CDR3, taken from reference TRBV27 and TRBJ1-4): EAQVTQNPRYLITVTGKKLTVTCSQNMNHEYMSWYRQDPGLGLRQIYYSMNVEVTDKGDVPEGYKVSRKEKRNFPLILESPSPNQTSLYFCASSRGTSGEKLFFGSGTQLSVL.

This rearrangement joins TRBV6-5 to TRBJ1-1; D perhaps matches TRBD1 (6 bases). Germline CDR1 is MNHEY and CDR2 is SVGAGI. Trimming removed 4 bases at V and 1 base at J, with 7 bases between. This CDR3 contains 13 residues. This CDR3 is CASSLQGNTEAFF. CDR3 bases: TGTGCCAGCAGTTTACAGGGGAACACTGAAGCTTTCTTT.

This clone appeared a single time. The chain recombines TRBV19 with TRBJ1-5; D uncertain. Per the germline V gene, CDR1 is LNHDA and CDR2 is SQIVND (reference sequence). Between the trimmed V and J ends, which lost 5 bases and 1 base, there was a span of 9 bases. The CDR3 contains 14 residues. The CDR3 coding sequence is TGTGCCAGTAGTCTTACCTCGAGCAATCAGCCCCAGCATTTT. It codes for CASSLTSSNQPQHF.

The rearrangement links TRBV7-2 to TRBJ1-2, with 10 bases lining up with TRBD1. The germline V gene encodes CDR1 SGHTA and CDR2 FQGNSA. J lost 10 bases, V lost 5 bases, and 13 bases had no gene match. There are 15 residues in the CDR3. CDR3 bases: TGTGCCAGCAGCAGACGATCCGGGACAGGGGCCTCCTACACCTTC. Translating it yields CASSRRSGTGASYTF.

The chain uses TRBV6-5 and TRBJ1-6; 10 bases align to TRBD1. The CDR3 is 14 amino acids. CDR1 is MNHEY, CDR2 SVGAGI, per germline. Trimming at V came to 6 bases and at J to 6 bases, leaving 2 bases not matched to a gene. CDR3 residues: CASRRDRGNSPLHF. Written as DNA, the CDR3 is TGTGCCAGCAGGAGGGACAGGGGTAATTCACCCCTCCACTTT.

This sequence joins TRBV5-1 and TRBJ1-1; TRBD1 aligns across 9 bases. CDR1 and CDR2 (germline): SGHRS, YFSETQ. The CDR3 has 15 amino acids. The ends lost 0 bases at V and 6 bases at J; junction bases unmatched: 6. CDR3 sequence: CASSLVGQGSPEAFF. CDR3 bases: TGCGCCAGCAGCTTGGTAGGACAGGGGTCCCCTGAAGCTTTCTTT.

The chain joins TRBV4-1 to TRBJ1-5; D may be TRBD1 (6 bases). CDR3 length equals 14 residues. Deletions cut 0 bases from V and 3 bases from J, with 6 bases between. From germline, CDR1 is MGHRA and CDR2 YSYEKL. The CDR3 DNA reads as TGCGCCAGCAGCCAAGAGGGGGCCAATCAGCCCCAGCATTTT. This gives the protein CASSQEGANQPQHF.